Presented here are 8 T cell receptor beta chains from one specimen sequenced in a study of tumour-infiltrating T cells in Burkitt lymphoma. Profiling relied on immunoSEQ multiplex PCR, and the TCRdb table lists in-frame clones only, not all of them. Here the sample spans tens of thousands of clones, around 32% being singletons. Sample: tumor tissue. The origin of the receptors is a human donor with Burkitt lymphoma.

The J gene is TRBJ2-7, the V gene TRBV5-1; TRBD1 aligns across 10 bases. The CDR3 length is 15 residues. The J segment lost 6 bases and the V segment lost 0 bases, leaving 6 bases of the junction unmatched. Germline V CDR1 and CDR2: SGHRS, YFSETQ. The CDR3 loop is CASSLVGTGDSEQYF. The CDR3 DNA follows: TGCGCCAGCAGCTTGGTGGGGACAGGGGATTCCGAGCAGTACTTC.

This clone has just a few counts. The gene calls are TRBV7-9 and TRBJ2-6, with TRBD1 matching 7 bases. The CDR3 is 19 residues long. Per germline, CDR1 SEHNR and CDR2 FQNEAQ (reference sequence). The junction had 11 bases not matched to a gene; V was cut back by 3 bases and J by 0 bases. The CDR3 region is CASSFRPGQSFSGANVLTF. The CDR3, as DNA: TGTGCCAGCAGCTTTAGGCCGGGACAGAGCTTCTCTGGGGCCAACGTCCTGACTTTC.

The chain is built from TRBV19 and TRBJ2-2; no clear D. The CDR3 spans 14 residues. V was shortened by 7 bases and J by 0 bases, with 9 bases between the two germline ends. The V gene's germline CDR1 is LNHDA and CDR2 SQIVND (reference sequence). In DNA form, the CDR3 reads TGTGCCAGTATCGCACGCGCGAACACCGGGGAGCTGTTTTTT. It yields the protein CASIARANTGELFF.

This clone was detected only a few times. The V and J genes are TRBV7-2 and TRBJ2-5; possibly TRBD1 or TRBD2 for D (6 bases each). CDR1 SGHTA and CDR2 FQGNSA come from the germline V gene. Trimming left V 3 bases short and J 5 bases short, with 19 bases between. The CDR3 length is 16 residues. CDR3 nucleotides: TGTGCCAGCAGCTTCCAGTCTGGGGGGCTGAAGGAGACCCAGTACTTC. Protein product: CASSFQSGGLKETQYF. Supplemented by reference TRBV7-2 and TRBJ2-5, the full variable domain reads GAGVSQSPSNKVTEKGKDVELRCDPISGHTALYWYRQSLGQGLEFLIYFQGNSAPDKSGLPSDRFSAERTGGSVSTLTIQRTQQEDSAVYLCASSFQSGGLKETQYFGPGTRLLVL.

Here the CDR3 reads CASSPPPVDGSYEQYF. The CDR3 coding sequence is TGTGCCAGCAGCCCCCCCCCGGTCGACGGATCCTACGAGCAGTACTTC. The rearrangement joins TRBV7-9 to TRBJ2-7; D is ambiguous. This CDR3 region has 16 residues. Between the trimmed V and J ends, which lost 5 bases and 1 base, there was a span of 18 bases. CDR1 SEHNR and CDR2 FQNEAQ come from the germline V gene (reference sequence).

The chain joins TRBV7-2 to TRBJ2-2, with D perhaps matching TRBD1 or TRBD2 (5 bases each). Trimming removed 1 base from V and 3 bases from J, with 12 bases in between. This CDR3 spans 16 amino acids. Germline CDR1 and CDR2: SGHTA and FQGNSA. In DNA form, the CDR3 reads TGTGCCAGCAGCTTAGAGTCGGGGCCTTACACCGGGGAGCTGTTTTTT. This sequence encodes CASSLESGPYTGELFF.

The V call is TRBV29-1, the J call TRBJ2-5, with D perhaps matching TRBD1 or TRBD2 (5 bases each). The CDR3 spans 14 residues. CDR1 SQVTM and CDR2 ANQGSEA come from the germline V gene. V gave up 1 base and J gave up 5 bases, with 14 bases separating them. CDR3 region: CSVEVPPREETQYF. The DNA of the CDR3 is TGCAGCGTTGAAGTCCCGCCCAGGGAGGAGACCCAGTACTTC.

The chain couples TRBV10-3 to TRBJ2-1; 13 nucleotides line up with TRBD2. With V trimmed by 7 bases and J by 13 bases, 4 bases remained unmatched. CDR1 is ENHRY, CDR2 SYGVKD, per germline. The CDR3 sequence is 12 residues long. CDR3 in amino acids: CAINTSGGAQFF. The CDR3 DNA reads TGTGCCATCAACACTAGCGGGGGGGCCCAGTTCTTC.